The rows below give T cell receptor beta chains drawn from one sample of a study of shared clonotypes between healthy human individuals. TCRdb's table, derived via immunoSEQ multiplex PCR, lists solely in-frame clones and lacks some. This sample has roughly 550,000 clones, with over 95% found just once. The sequenced sample was naive CD8+ T cells sorted from blood. The receptor set was obtained from a woman aged 25 to 39 in good health. CDR3s include the opening cysteine and the closing phenylalanine or tryptophan. The D gene is left open where the match is weak. The size field is filled for only some rows; it gives once, few, many or a size class.

d_call,clone_size,j_call,v_call,cdr3_aa,cdr3_nt
-,-,TRBJ2-2,TRBV5-4,CASSEGIRNTGELFF,TGTGCCAGCAGCGAGGGAATCCGAAACACCGGGGAGCTGTTTTTT
TRBD1,-,TRBJ1-1,TRBV4-1,CASSKDRARTEAFF,TGCGCCAGCAGCAAAGACAGGGCCCGCACTGAAGCTTTCTTT
TRBD1,once,TRBJ1-2,TRBV6-5,CASSLNQLTGGNGYTF,TGTGCCAGCAGTTTAAACCAATTAACAGGGGGCAATGGCTACACCTTC
TRBD2,-,TRBJ2-7,TRBV10-1,CASPQGGLAGYEQYF,TGCGCCAGCCCCCAGGGGGGACTAGCGGGCTACGAGCAGTACTTC
TRBD2,-,TRBJ2-1,TRBV5-6,CASSLSSGNYNEQFF,TGTGCCAGCAGCTTGTCTAGCGGGAACTACAATGAGCAGTTCTTC
-,-,TRBJ2-3,TRBV4-2,CASSFSGPSTDTQYF,TGTGCCAGCAGCTTTAGCGGACCTAGCACAGATACGCAGTATTTT
-,-,TRBJ2-5,TRBV2,CASSRRRTQGETQYF,TGTGCCAGCAGTAGGAGGAGGACTCAAGGCGAGACCCAGTACTTC
TRBD2,-,TRBJ2-1,TRBV5-4,CASSLGTSGRNEQFF,TGTGCCAGCAGCTTAGGGACTAGCGGACGGAATGAGCAGTTCTTC
-,once,TRBJ2-3,TRBV13,CASSSTGLASTDTQYF,TGTGCCAGCAGTTCGACCGGACTTGCTAGCACAGATACGCAGTATTTT
-,-,TRBJ2-1,TRBV27,CASSLRLHNEQFF,TGTGCCAGCAGTTTAAGACTTCACAATGAGCAGTTCTTC
TRBD1,-,TRBJ1-1,TRBV4-1,CATKTQGAVNTEAFF,TGCGCCACTAAAACCCAGGGGGCCGTGAACACTGAAGCTTTCTTT
TRBD1,-,TRBJ2-7,TRBV28,CASSADRSYEQYF,TGTGCCAGCAGCGCGGACAGGTCCTACGAGCAGTACTTC
-,-,TRBJ2-7,TRBV11-2,CASSLEVVYEQYF,TGTGCCAGCAGCTTAGAAGTAGTCTACGAGCAGTACTTC
-,-,TRBJ2-7,TRBV28,CASSQSRMTYEQYF,TGTGCCAGCAGTCAATCCCGTATGACCTACGAGCAGTACTTC
TRBD2,-,TRBJ2-1,TRBV7-9,CASSLGWGGAQYNEQFF,TGTGCCAGCAGCTTAGGTTGGGGGGGAGCCCAGTACAATGAGCAGTTCTTC
TRBD2,few,TRBJ2-7,TRBV6-5,CASSYSTSVSYEQYF,TGTGCCAGCAGTTACTCGACTAGCGTCTCCTACGAGCAGTACTTC
-,-,TRBJ2-2,TRBV11-2,CASSSTRPGYADTGELFF,TGTGCCAGCAGCTCCACCCGTCCAGGGTATGCCGACACCGGGGAGCTGTTTTTT
-,-,TRBJ2-7,TRBV10-3,CAISETKVQEQYF,TGTGCCATCAGTGAAACGAAGGTCCAGGAGCAGTACTTC
-,-,TRBJ2-3,TRBV19,CASSSGVVESTDTQYF,TGTGCCAGTAGTTCAGGGGTGGTAGAGAGCACAGATACGCAGTATTTT
-,-,TRBJ2-7,TRBV15,CATSRVPGQTYEQYF,TGTGCCACCAGCAGAGTCCCCGGTCAGACCTACGAGCAGTACTTC
-,-,TRBJ2-6,TRBV2,CASINPGVQPGANVLTF,TGTGCCAGCATCAATCCAGGGGTCCAGCCTGGGGCCAACGTCCTGACTTTC
TRBD2,-,TRBJ2-7,TRBV4-2,CASSHTSVASYEQYF,TGTGCCAGCAGCCATACTAGCGTAGCTTCCTACGAGCAGTACTTC
-,-,TRBJ2-7,TRBV4-1,CASSQDSAGSGYEQYF,TGCGCCAGCAGCCAAGATTCGGCAGGGTCAGGCTACGAGCAGTACTTC
TRBD2,-,TRBJ2-1,TRBV27,CASSPGTSGRAEQFF,TGTGCCAGCAGTCCAGGGACTAGCGGGAGGGCCGAGCAGTTCTTC
-,-,TRBJ1-5,TRBV28,CASTTRSDLTNQPQHF,TGTGCCAGCACCACCCGGTCGGATTTAACCAATCAGCCCCAGCATTTT
TRBD2,-,TRBJ2-5,TRBV7-8,CASSLGTSDQETQYF,TGTGCCAGCAGCTTAGGGACTAGCGACCAAGAGACCCAGTACTTC
TRBD1,-,TRBJ1-2,TRBV6-5,CASSPKTGFNYGYTF,TGTGCCAGCAGTCCCAAGACAGGGTTCAACTATGGCTACACCTTC
TRBD1,-,TRBJ2-7,TRBV28,CASSGTGRGSGEQYF,TGTGCCAGCAGTGGGACAGGGAGGGGATCTGGCGAGCAGTACTTC
TRBD2,-,TRBJ2-1,TRBV27,CASARGAGLYNEQFF,TGTGCCAGCGCCCGTGGAGCGGGACTTTACAATGAGCAGTTCTTC
TRBD1,-,TRBJ2-7,TRBV30,CAANRGLYEQYF,TGTGCCGCAAACAGGGGGTTGTACGAGCAGTACTTC
-,-,TRBJ1-3,TRBV13,CASSYGTGGNTIYF,TGTGCCAGCAGCTACGGAACAGGAGGAAACACCATATATTTT
-,-,TRBJ2-7,TRBV14,CASSQEYTGIDEQYF,TGTGCCAGCAGCCAGGAGTATACAGGGATTGACGAGCAGTACTTC
-,-,TRBJ1-1,TRBV7-8,CASSLGSKINTEAFF,TGTGCCAGCAGCTTAGGTAGCAAGATCAACACTGAAGCTTTCTTT
-,-,TRBJ2-5,TRBV28,CASSSTGQETQYF,TGTGCCAGCAGCTCGACAGGACAAGAGACCCAGTACTTC
TRBD1,-,TRBJ1-2,TRBV28,CATRRDRVGYGYTF,TGTGCCACCCGGCGGGACAGGGTCGGCTATGGCTACACCTTC
-,-,TRBJ1-5,TRBV2,CASSEWTDSNQPQHF,TGTGCCAGCTCTGAATGGACGGATAGCAATCAGCCCCAGCATTTT
TRBD2,-,TRBJ2-1,TRBV2,CATRTSISEQFF,TGTGCCACCCGGACTAGCATCTCTGAGCAGTTCTTC
-,-,TRBJ2-7,TRBV10-3,CAISEGIGEDEQYF,TGTGCCATCAGTGAGGGAATTGGAGAGGACGAGCAGTACTTC
TRBD2,-,TRBJ2-7,TRBV28,CASSFRVAGAYEQYF,TGTGCCAGCAGTTTTAGGGTAGCGGGAGCATACGAGCAGTACTTC
-,-,TRBJ2-2,TRBV19,CASRGDYGGPGELFF,TGTGCCAGTAGAGGGGATTATGGGGGACCCGGGGAGCTGTTTTTT
-,-,TRBJ2-7,TRBV2,CASSGFHRFYEQYF,TGTGCCAGCAGTGGTTTTCACAGATTCTACGAGCAGTACTTC
TRBD2,-,TRBJ2-7,TRBV6-1,CASSESQGLAGEEQYF,TGTGCCAGCAGTGAGTCTCAGGGACTAGCGGGAGAAGAGCAGTACTTC
TRBD1,-,TRBJ2-3,TRBV19,CASRNRDRVTADTQYF,TGTGCCAGTAGGAACCGGGACAGGGTGACAGCGGATACGCAGTATTTT
-,-,TRBJ1-5,TRBV19,CASSESNQPQHF,TGTGCCAGTAGTGAGAGTAATCAGCCCCAGCATTTT
TRBD2,-,TRBJ2-5,TRBV27,CASSPGTSGRETQYF,TGTGCCAGCAGTCCAGGGACTAGCGGGAGGGAGACCCAGTACTTC
-,-,TRBJ1-1,TRBV6-5,CASSSTGAEAFF,TGTGCCAGCAGTTCGACAGGCGCTGAAGCTTTCTTT
TRBD2,-,TRBJ2-7,TRBV27,CASSGAGVYEQYF,TGTGCCAGCAGCGGAGCGGGAGTGTACGAGCAGTACTTC
TRBD1,-,TRBJ1-2,TRBV28,CASSGRDRDSTRYGYTF,TGTGCCAGCAGTGGCCGGGACAGGGATTCTACCCGCTATGGCTACACCTTC
TRBD1,few,TRBJ1-2,TRBV7-9,CASSSPTGAGYGYTF,TGTGCCAGCAGCTCCCCGACAGGGGCGGGCTATGGCTACACCTTC
-,-,TRBJ1-1,TRBV19,CASSIGEGITEAFF,TGTGCCAGTAGTATAGGCGAAGGGATCACTGAAGCTTTCTTT